One and the same sample provided the 26 T cell receptor beta chains below, sequenced in a study of cytomegalovirus exposure and HLA in healthy donors. The data were produced by immunoSEQ multiplex PCR, yet TCRdb's version contains in-frame clones alone and is incomplete. The table shows under 100,000 clones, with around 96% occurring only once. Material: PBMCs. All receptors derive from a man aged 18 to 29 in good health and CMV-seronegative.

V gene TRBV30 combines with J gene TRBJ2-2, with TRBD1 matching 8 bases. CDR3 length: 13 amino acids. V gave up 3 bases and J gave up 3 bases; unmatched junction bases: 0. Germline V gene lookup returns CDR1 GTSNPN and CDR2 SVGIG (reference sequence). In DNA form, the CDR3 reads TGTGCCTGGAGGGACAGGGACACCGGGGAGCTGTTTTTT. Encoded protein: CAWRDRDTGELFF.

The rearrangement links TRBV28 to TRBJ1-1, with TRBD1 identical over 9 bases. CDR1 is MDHEN and CDR2 is SYDVKM in the germline V gene. There are 17 residues in the CDR3. The junction had 14 bases not matched to a gene; V was cut back by 8 bases and J by 1 base. The CDR3 DNA reads TGTGCCAGCCCAGACAGGACAGGGGTGGTATGGAACACTGAAGCTTTCTTT. This translates into CASPDRTGVVWNTEAFF.

The rearrangement uses TRBV10-3 and TRBJ2-1, with D perhaps TRBD2 (6 bases). The CDR3 is made up of 11 amino acids. CDR1 and CDR2 (germline): ENHRY, SYGVKD. With 8 bases removed from V and 15 bases from J, the gap between germline ends came to 17 bases. CDR3 region: CAIQSAGISFF. CDR3 DNA sequence: TGTGCCATCCAATCGGCGGGGATTTCGTTCTTC.

The rearrangement joins TRBV27 to TRBJ1-1, with 10 bases aligning to TRBD1. Unmatched junction bases numbered 24, after V lost 1 base and J lost 7 bases. Germline lookup yields CDR1 MNHEY and CDR2 SMNVEV (reference sequence). The CDR3 is 21 amino acids. The DNA of the CDR3 is TGTGCCAGCAGTTTATTTAGCCCTCGGGCACAAAGGGACAGGGGCAGGGGTGAAGCTTTCTTT. It translates to CASSLFSPRAQRDRGRGEAFF.

The V call is TRBV18, the J call TRBJ2-1, with D possibly TRBD2 on 6 matching bases. Trimming shortened V by 4 bases and J by 6 bases, and 19 bases separated the two germline ends. The germline gives CDR1 KGHSH, CDR2 LQKENI. The CDR3 sequence is 16 residues long. DNA of the CDR3: TGTGCCAGCTCACGCCCCGGCGGGGCAGTGAGCAATGAGCAGTTCTTC. Translated: CASSRPGGAVSNEQFF. The whole variable domain, filled in from reference TRBV18 and TRBJ2-1, reads NAGVMQNPRHLVRRRGQEARLRCSPMKGHSHVYWYRQLPEEGLKFMVYLQKENIIDESGMPKERFSAEFPKEGPSILRIQQVVRGDSAAYFCASSRPGGAVSNEQFFGPGTRLTVL.

The chain combines TRBV9 with TRBJ2-7; 7 nucleotides agree with TRBD2. V lost 0 bases, J lost 3 bases, and 3 bases stayed unmatched. CDR1 and CDR2 (germline): SGDLS, YYNGEE. The CDR3 has 14 residues. CDR3 protein: CASSVAGGHYEQYF. The CDR3 DNA reads TGTGCCAGCAGCGTAGCGGGAGGCCACTACGAGCAGTACTTC.

The V gene is TRBV9, the J gene TRBJ2-1, with a tentative D call TRBD2 (5 bases). CDR3 length: 15 amino acids. The germline V gene has CDR1 SGDLS and CDR2 YYNGEE. Trimming cost V 6 bases and J 5 bases, with 18 bases left between them. As DNA, the CDR3 is TGTGCCAGCAACCTAGAAGGAGGAGGTAACAATGAGCAGTTCTTC. Residues: CASNLEGGGNNEQFF.

This clone has only a few counts. This chain joins TRBV19 and TRBJ2-1; 10 positions agree with TRBD2. The CDR3 consists of 17 residues. Germline V CDR1 and CDR2: LNHDA, SQIVND (reference sequence). Trimming cost V 3 bases and J 7 bases; bases outside gene matches: 12. DNA of the CDR3: TGTGCCAGTAGTATCGGGACCCCTAGCGGGAGTACAAATGAGCAGTTCTTC. This encodes CASSIGTPSGSTNEQFF. Supplemented by reference TRBV19 and TRBJ2-1, the full variable domain reads DGGITQSPKYLFRKEGQNVTLSCEQNLNHDAMYWYRQDPGQGLRLIYYSQIVNDFQKGDIAEGYSVSREKKESFPLTVTSAQKNPTAFYLCASSIGTPSGSTNEQFFGPGTRLTVL.

The chain uses TRBV18 and TRBJ2-5; tentatively, D is TRBD2 (5 bases). The CDR3 consists of 13 residues. The V gene's germline CDR1 is KGHSH and CDR2 LQKENI. V dropped 1 base and J dropped 3 bases, with 6 bases sitting between them. CDR3 in amino acids: CASSPQREETQYF. The CDR3 DNA reads TGTGCCAGCTCACCACAGAGGGAAGAGACCCAGTACTTC.

The chain employs TRBV19 and TRBJ2-1, with 12 bases aligning to TRBD2. The V gene end was trimmed by 3 bases and the J gene end by 9 bases; junction bases not matched to a gene: 6. Germline V gene lookup returns CDR1 LNHDA and CDR2 SQIVND (reference sequence). This CDR3 has 15 amino acids. The CDR3 reads CASSILAGGPGEQFF. In DNA form, the CDR3 reads TGTGCCAGTAGTATTCTAGCGGGAGGGCCGGGTGAGCAGTTCTTC.

The CDR3 loop is CASSLLGASNQPQHF. CDR3 nucleotides: TGCGCCAGCAGCTTGTTAGGGGCCAGCAATCAGCCCCAGCATTTT. The V and J genes are TRBV5-1 and TRBJ1-5; weak D call: TRBD1 (5 bases). The V end was cut by 1 base, the J end by 1 base, with 9 bases between. The CDR3 is 15 amino acids. Germline CDR1 SGHRS, CDR2 YFSETQ.

The CDR3 DNA sequence: TGTGCCAGCAGCTTGAATGGGGGCAGCAATCAGCCCCAGCATTTT. Amino acid sequence: CASSLNGGSNQPQHF. V is TRBV7-9 and J is TRBJ1-5; TRBD1 is a possible D gene (6 bases). CDR1 and CDR2 from the germline V gene are SEHNR and FQNEAQ (reference sequence). V was cut by 3 bases and J by 1 base, with 10 bases left in between. This CDR3 spans 15 amino acids.

CDR3 in amino acids: CASSQGQGAFGYTF. In DNA form, the CDR3 reads TGTGCCAGCAGCCAGGGACAGGGGGCATTTGGCTACACCTTC. J is TRBJ1-2 and V is TRBV7-8; TRBD1 matches 12 bases. Germline V CDR1 and CDR2: SGHVS, FQNEAQ. The CDR3 runs 14 residues. The V segment lost 5 bases and the J segment 7 bases; nucleotides outside the gene matches: 5.

This clone was counted a single time. The chain carries TRBV13 and TRBJ2-2, with TRBD1 matching 7 bases. Trimming took 5 bases from V and 6 from J; bases not matched to a gene: 12. Germline V CDR1 and CDR2: PRHDT, FYEKMQ (reference sequence). The CDR3 is 16 amino acids. This CDR3 reads CASSPEGTAIPGELFF. The CDR3 DNA sequence: TGTGCCAGCAGCCCAGAGGGGACAGCCATACCCGGGGAGCTGTTTTTT.

The chain combines TRBV9 with TRBJ1-2, with TRBD1 matching 7 bases. J gave up 7 bases and V 4 bases, and 13 bases lay outside the gene matches. This CDR3 has 15 residues. Germline assignment: CDR1 SGDLS and CDR2 YYNGEE. The CDR3 bases are TGTGCCAGCAGCCCAGGGGGGACAGCCGCCCGTGGCTACACCTTC. Its translation is CASSPGGTAARGYTF.

The chain uses TRBV27 and TRBJ2-2; unclear D gene. V gave up 3 bases and J gave up 2 bases, with 13 bases separating them. CDR1 and CDR2 (germline): MNHEY, SMNVEV (reference sequence). This CDR3 region has 16 residues. CDR3 DNA: TGTGCCAGCAGTTTGGTGCGAGAAATTAACACCGGGGAGCTGTTTTTT. This translates into CASSLVREINTGELFF.

The chain carries TRBV27 and TRBJ2-6, with D unresolved. The germline CDR1 and CDR2 sequences are MNHEY and SMNVEV (reference sequence). V gave up 1 base and J gave up 3 bases, with 4 bases separating them. There are 14 residues in the CDR3. DNA of the CDR3: TGTGCCAGCAGTTTATTCCGTGGGGCCAACGTCCTGACTTTC. Amino acid sequence: CASSLFRGANVLTF.

The rearrangement uses TRBV4-2 and TRBJ2-1, with a possible D match to TRBD1 (5 bases). Trimming shortened V by 1 base and J by 3 bases, and 10 bases separated the two germline ends. The CDR3 extends over 15 amino acids. The V gene's germline CDR1 is LGHNA and CDR2 YNFKEQ. CDR3 loop: CASSQVQDNYNEQFF. For the CDR3, the DNA is TGTGCCAGCAGCCAAGTTCAGGACAACTACAATGAGCAGTTCTTC.

This rearrangement joins TRBV7-9 to TRBJ2-7, with a weak D call TRBD1 (5 bases). V was trimmed by 2 bases and J by 3 bases, leaving 8 bases between them. The CDR3 has 13 amino acids. Per germline, CDR1 SEHNR and CDR2 FQNEAQ (reference sequence). CDR3 coding DNA: TGTGCCAGCAGCTTAAGGACAAACTACGAGCAGTACTTC. It specifies CASSLRTNYEQYF.

The chain uses TRBV27 and TRBJ2-1; 8 nucleotides match TRBD2. The CDR3 has 14 residues. Germline CDR1 reads MNHEY; CDR2 reads SMNVEV (reference sequence). The V segment lost 6 bases and the J segment 4 bases; nucleotides outside the gene matches: 5. CDR3 protein: CASRGAGVYNEQFF. CDR3 nucleotides: TGTGCCAGCAGAGGAGCGGGAGTTTACAATGAGCAGTTCTTC.

V is TRBV7-9 and J is TRBJ1-2, with D possibly being TRBD1 (5 bases). Germline CDR1 SEHNR, CDR2 FQNEAQ (reference sequence). The CDR3 contains 16 residues. V dropped 3 bases and J dropped 3 bases, with 17 bases sitting between them. The CDR3 sequence: CASSFDGQGTDYGYTF. The CDR3 nucleotides are TGTGCCAGCAGCTTTGATGGACAAGGAACGGACTATGGCTACACCTTC. The full variable domain, completed using reference TRBV7-9 and TRBJ1-2, is DTGVSQNPRHKITKRGQNVTFRCDPISEHNRLYWYRQTLGQGPEFLTYFQNEAQLEKSRLLSDRFSAERPKGSFSTLEIQRTEQGDSAMYLCASSFDGQGTDYGYTFGSGTRLTVV.

V and J are TRBV5-1 and TRBJ1-5, with 8 bases aligning to TRBD1. Germline CDR1 and CDR2: SGHRS and YFSETQ. V gave up 0 bases and J gave up 4 bases; unmatched junction bases: 3. This CDR3 contains 15 residues. The CDR3 region has the DNA TGCGCCAGCAGCTTGGGGACAGGGACTAATCAGCCCCAGCATTTT. Protein sequence: CASSLGTGTNQPQHF.

J is TRBJ1-4 and V is TRBV4-1; TRBD1 matches 7 bases. Trimming at V came to 2 bases and at J to 6 bases, leaving 3 bases not matched to a gene. CDR3 length: 14 amino acids. The V gene's germline CDR1 is MGHRA and CDR2 YSYEKL. CDR3 nucleotides: TGCGCCAGCAGCCAACATGGGACAGATGAAAAACTGTTTTTT. Protein: CASSQHGTDEKLFF.

The CDR3 DNA sequence: TGTGCCAGCAGCCCCTATGTTGGCGGGAGGGCTGTGGAGACCCAGTACTTC. Encoded protein: CASSPYVGGRAVETQYF. The chain joins TRBV11-3 to TRBJ2-5; 9 bases are shared with TRBD2. Germline V lookup: CDR1 SGHNT, CDR2 YENEEA. The CDR3 contains 17 residues. The trim removed 5 bases at V and 5 bases at J, leaving 15 bases unmatched. The whole variable domain, filled in from reference TRBV11-3 and TRBJ2-5, reads EAGVVQSPRYKIIEKKQPVAFWCNPISGHNTLYWYLQNLGQGPELLIRYENEEAVDDSQLPKDRFSAERLKGVDSTLKIQPAELGDSAVYLCASSPYVGGRAVETQYFGPGTRLLVL.

The chain joins TRBV6-6 to TRBJ1-2; D remains unclear. V was pared by 2 bases and J by 0 bases, with 7 bases between. Germline loops: CDR1 MNHNY, CDR2 SVGAGI (reference sequence). The CDR3 is made up of 14 amino acids. The DNA for the CDR3 is TGTGCCAGCAGTTACCAGAAACCTAACTATGGCTACACCTTC. Protein sequence: CASSYQKPNYGYTF.

The V call is TRBV7-2, the J call TRBJ2-1; 12 nucleotides agree with TRBD2. CDR1 and CDR2 from the germline V gene are SGHTA and FQGNSA. The junction had 4 bases not matched to a gene; V was cut back by 5 bases and J by 8 bases. The CDR3 runs to 14 residues. CDR3 amino acids: CASSRTSGNDEQFF. The DNA for the CDR3 is TGTGCCAGCAGCCGGACTAGCGGGAACGATGAGCAGTTCTTC.